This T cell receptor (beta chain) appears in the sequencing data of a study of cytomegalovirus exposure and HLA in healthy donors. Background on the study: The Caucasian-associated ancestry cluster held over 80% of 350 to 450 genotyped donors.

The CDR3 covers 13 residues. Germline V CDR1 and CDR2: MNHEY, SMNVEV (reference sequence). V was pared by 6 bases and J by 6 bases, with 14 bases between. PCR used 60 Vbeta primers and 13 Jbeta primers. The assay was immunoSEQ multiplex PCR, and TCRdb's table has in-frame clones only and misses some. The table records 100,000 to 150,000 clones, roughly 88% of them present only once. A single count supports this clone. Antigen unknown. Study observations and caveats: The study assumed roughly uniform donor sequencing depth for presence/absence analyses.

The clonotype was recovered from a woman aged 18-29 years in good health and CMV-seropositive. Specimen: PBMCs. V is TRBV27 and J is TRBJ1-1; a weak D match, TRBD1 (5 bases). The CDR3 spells CASRSSGVAEAFF. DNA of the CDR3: TGTGCCAGCAGGTCGTCGGGGGTCGCTGAAGCTTTCTTT.